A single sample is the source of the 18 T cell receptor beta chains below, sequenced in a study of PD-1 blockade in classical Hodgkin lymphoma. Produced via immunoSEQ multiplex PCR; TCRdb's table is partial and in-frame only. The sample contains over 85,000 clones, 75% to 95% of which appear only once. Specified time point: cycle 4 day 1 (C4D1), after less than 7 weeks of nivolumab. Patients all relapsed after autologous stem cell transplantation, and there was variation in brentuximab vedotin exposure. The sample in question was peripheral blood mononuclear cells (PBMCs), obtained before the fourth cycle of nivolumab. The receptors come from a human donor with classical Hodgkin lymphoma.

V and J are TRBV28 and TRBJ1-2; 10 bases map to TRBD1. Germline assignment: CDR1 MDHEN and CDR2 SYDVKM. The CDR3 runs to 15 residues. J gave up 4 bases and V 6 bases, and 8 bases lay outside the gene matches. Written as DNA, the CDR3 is TGTGCCAGCAGGTTGGACAGGGGGAAACCCTATGGCTACACCTTC. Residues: CASRLDRGKPYGYTF.

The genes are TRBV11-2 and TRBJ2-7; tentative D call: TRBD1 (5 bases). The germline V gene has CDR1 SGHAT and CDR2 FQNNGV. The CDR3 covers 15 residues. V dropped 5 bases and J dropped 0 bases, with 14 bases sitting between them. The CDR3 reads CASSHPRDSSYEQYF. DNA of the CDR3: TGTGCCAGCAGCCACCCCAGGGATAGCTCCTACGAGCAGTACTTC.

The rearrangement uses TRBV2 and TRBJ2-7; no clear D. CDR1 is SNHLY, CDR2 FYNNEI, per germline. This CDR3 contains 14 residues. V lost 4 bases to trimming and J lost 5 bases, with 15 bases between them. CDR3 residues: CASSGPSPTDEQYF. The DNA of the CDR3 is TGTGCCAGCAGTGGCCCCTCCCCAACGGACGAGCAGTACTTC.

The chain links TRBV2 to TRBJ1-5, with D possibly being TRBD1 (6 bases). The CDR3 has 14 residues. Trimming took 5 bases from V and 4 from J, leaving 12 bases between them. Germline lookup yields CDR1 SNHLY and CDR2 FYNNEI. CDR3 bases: TGTGCCAGCAGTACCGGGACACCAAATCAGCCCCAGCATTTT. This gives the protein CASSTGTPNQPQHF.

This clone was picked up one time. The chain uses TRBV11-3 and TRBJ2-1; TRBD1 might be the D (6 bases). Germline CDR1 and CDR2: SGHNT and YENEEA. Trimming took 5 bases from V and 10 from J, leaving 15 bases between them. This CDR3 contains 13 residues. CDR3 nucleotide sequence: TGTGCCAGCAGCCAGACCCTGGGGGCCGAGCAGTTCTTC. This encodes CASSQTLGAEQFF. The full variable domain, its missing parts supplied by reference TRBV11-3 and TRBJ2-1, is EAGVVQSPRYKIIEKKQPVAFWCNPISGHNTLYWYLQNLGQGPELLIRYENEEAVDDSQLPKDRFSAERLKGVDSTLKIQPAELGDSAVYLCASSQTLGAEQFFGPGTRLTVL.

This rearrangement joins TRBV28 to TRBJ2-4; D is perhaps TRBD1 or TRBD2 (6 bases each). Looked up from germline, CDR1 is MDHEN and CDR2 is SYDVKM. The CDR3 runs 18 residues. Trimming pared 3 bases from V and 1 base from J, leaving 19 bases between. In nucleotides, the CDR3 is TGTGCCAGCAGTTTCCCTCAGCCGCGAGGGGGGGCCAAAAACATTCAGTACTTC. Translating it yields CASSFPQPRGGAKNIQYF.

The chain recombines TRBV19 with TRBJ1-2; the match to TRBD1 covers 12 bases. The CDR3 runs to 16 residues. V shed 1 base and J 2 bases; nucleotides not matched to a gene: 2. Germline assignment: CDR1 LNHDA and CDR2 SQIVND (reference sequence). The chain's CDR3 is CASSIVGQGANYGYTF. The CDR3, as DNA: TGTGCCAGTAGTATAGTGGGACAGGGGGCGAACTATGGCTACACCTTC.

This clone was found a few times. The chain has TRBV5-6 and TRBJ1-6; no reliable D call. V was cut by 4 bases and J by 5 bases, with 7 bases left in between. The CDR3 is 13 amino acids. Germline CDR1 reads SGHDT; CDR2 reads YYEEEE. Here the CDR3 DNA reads TGTGCCAGCAGCCCGACGGATAATTCACCCCTCCACTTT. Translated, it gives CASSPTDNSPLHF.

CDR3 coding DNA: TGTGCCAGCTCACCCTCCGGGACTCATCGGGGCGAGCAGTACTTC. It translates to CASSPSGTHRGEQYF. The J gene is TRBJ2-7, the V gene TRBV18, with a possible D match to TRBD2 (6 bases). The CDR3 runs to 15 residues. Per the germline V gene, CDR1 is KGHSH and CDR2 is LQKENI. Trimming removed 3 bases from V and 6 bases from J, with 18 bases in between.

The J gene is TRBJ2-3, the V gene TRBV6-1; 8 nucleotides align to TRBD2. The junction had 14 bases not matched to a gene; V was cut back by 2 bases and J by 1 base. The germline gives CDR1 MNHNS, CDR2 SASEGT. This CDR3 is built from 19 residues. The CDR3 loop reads CASSETNRGLEGGTDTQYF. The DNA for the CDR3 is TGTGCCAGCAGTGAAACAAATAGGGGACTAGAAGGGGGCACAGATACGCAGTATTTT.

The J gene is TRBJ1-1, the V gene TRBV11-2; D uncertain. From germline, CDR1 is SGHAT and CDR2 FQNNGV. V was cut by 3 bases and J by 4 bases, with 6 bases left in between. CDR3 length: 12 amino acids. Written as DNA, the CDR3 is TGTGCCAGCAGCTTCCTAGGCACTGAAGCTTTCTTT. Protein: CASSFLGTEAFF.

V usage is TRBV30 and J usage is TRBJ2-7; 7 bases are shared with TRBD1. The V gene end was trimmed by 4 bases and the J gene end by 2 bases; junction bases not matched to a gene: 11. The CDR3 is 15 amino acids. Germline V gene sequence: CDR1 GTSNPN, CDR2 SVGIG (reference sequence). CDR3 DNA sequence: TGTGCCTGGAAAAGTGGCCCACAGGGGACCTACGAGCAGTACTTC. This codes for CAWKSGPQGTYEQYF.

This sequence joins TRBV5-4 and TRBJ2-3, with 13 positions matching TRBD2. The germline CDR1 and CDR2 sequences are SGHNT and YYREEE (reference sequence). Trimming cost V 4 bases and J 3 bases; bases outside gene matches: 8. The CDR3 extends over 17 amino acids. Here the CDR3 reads CASSPGLAGDRTDTQYF. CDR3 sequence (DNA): TGTGCCAGCAGCCCAGGACTAGCGGGGGACAGGACAGATACGCAGTATTTT. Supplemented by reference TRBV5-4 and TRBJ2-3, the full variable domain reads ETGVTQSPTHLIKTRGQQVTLRCSSQSGHNTVSWYQQALGQGPQFIFQYYREEENGRGNFPPRFSGLQFPNYSSELNVNALELDDSALYLCASSPGLAGDRTDTQYFGPGTRLTVL.

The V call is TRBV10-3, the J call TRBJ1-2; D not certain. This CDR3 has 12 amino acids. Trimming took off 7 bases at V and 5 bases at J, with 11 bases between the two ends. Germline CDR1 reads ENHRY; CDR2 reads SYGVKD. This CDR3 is CAITSGPYGYTF. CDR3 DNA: TGTGCCATCACGTCAGGCCCATATGGCTACACCTTC.

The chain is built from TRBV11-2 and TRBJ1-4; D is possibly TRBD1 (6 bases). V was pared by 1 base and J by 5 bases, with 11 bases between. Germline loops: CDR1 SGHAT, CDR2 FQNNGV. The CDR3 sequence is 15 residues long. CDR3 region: CASSLGPGANEKLFF. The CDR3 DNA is TGTGCCAGCAGCTTAGGACCAGGGGCGAATGAAAAACTGTTTTTT. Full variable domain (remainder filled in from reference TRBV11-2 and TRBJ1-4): EAGVAQSPRYKIIEKRQSVAFWCNPISGHATLYWYQQILGQGPKLLIQFQNNGVVDDSQLPKDRFSAERLKGVDSTLKIQPAKLEDSAVYLCASSLGPGANEKLFFGSGTQLSVL.

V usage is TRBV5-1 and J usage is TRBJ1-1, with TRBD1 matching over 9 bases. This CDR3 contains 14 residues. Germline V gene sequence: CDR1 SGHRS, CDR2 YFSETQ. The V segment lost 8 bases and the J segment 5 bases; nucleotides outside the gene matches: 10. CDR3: CASNRQGVETEAFF. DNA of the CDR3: TGCGCCAGTAATAGACAGGGGGTGGAGACTGAAGCTTTCTTT.

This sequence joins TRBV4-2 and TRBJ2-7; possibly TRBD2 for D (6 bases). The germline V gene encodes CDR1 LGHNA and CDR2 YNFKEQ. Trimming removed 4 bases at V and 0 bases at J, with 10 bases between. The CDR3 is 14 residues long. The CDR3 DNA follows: TGTGCCAGCAGCCCGACTAGGAGCTCCTACGAGCAGTACTTC. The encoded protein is CASSPTRSSYEQYF.

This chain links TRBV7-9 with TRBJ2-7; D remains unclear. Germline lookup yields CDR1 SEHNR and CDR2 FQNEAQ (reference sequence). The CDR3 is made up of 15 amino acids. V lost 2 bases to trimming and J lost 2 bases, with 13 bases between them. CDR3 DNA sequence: TGTGCCAGCAGCTTACTTGAAGGGTTCACCTACGAGCAGTACTTC. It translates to CASSLLEGFTYEQYF.